This TCR beta chain originates from a study of naive and memory T cell subsets. This clonotype was picked up many times. The beta constant-region primer was an equimolar mix of two oligonucleotides covering TRBC1 and TRBC2. The ligated cDNA underwent four PCR rounds using SP2 and nested alpha and beta constant-region primers. TCRdb redid the calling of the UMI-ligation and nested PCR reads with MiXCR, one entry per CDR3 protein. In the table there are 130,000 to 150,000 distinct CDR3 sequences, about 15% of which are singletons. Alpha and beta libraries were amplified separately from the second PCR onward. The length of the CDR3 is 14 residues. Per germline, CDR1 SQVTM and CDR2 ANQGSEA. V was clipped by 4 bases and J by 4 bases; unmatched bases: 8.

The TCR comes from a human donor in good health. The V call is TRBV29-1, the J call TRBJ2-7; 9 nucleotides agree with TRBD2. Sequenced sample: naive CD4+ T cells from blood. The CDR3 reads CSVVELAGIYEQYF. The DNA of the CDR3 is TGCAGCGTTGTGGAGCTAGCGGGAATTTACGAGCAGTACTTC.